One T cell receptor (beta chain) is described in this entry. The data stem from a study of T cells after yellow fever vaccination. One entry per CDR3 protein results from TCRdb running MiXCR on the 5' RACE reads. The sample consists of 620,000 or so distinct CDR3 sequences, 17% of them appearing once. This receptor was identified in a man between 18 and 29 years old who received the YFV17D yellow fever vaccine. This specimen was PBMCs, taken about 5 days after the first yellow fever vaccination.

CDR3 amino acids: CASSEHAFYGYTF. For the CDR3, the DNA is TGTGCCAGCAGTGAACATGCGTTCTATGGCTACACCTTC. The rearrangement uses TRBV25-1 and TRBJ1-2; no clear D. With 2 bases removed from V and 4 bases from J, the gap between germline ends came to 8 bases. Germline values: CDR1 MGHDK, CDR2 SYGVNS. CDR3 size: 13 residues.